A single sample is the source of the 6 T cell receptor beta chains below, sequenced in a study of response to subunit inactivated influenza vaccine. A single record per CDR3 protein comes from TCRdb applying MiXCR to the RT-PCR reads. The data show fewer than 400,000 distinct CDR3 sequences, about a fifth seen once. Sequencing was performed on PBMCs from blood, taken less than 22 months after vaccination. The receptors here all came from a man in his fifties or sixties who received an inactivated influenza vaccine.

This clonotype was found many times. The chain joins TRBV7-2 to TRBJ2-2; D is uncertain. Trimming left V 3 bases short and J 6 bases short, with 2 bases between. Germline V gene data show CDR1 as SGHTA and CDR2 as FQGNSA. The CDR3 spans 11 residues. The CDR3 region has the DNA TGTGCCAGCAGCTTGTCCGGGGAGCTGTTTTTT. The encoded protein is CASSLSGELFF. The whole variable domain, remainder taken from reference TRBV7-2 and TRBJ2-2, is GAGVSQSPSNKVTEKGKDVELRCDPISGHTALYWYRQSLGQGLEFLIYFQGNSAPDKSGLPSDRFSAERTGGSVSTLTIQRTQQEDSAVYLCASSLSGELFFGEGSRLTVL.

This clonotype was recorded a few times. J is TRBJ2-5 and V is TRBV7-2, with 8 bases that match TRBD2. CDR3 length: 14 amino acids. The germline V gene has CDR1 SGHTA and CDR2 FQGNSA. The V and J ends lost 5 bases and 5 bases, in that order; junction bases with no gene match: 7. For the CDR3, the DNA is TGTGCCAGCAGCACTAGCGGTCGGACGGAGACCCAGTACTTC. Protein: CASSTSGRTETQYF.

This clonotype occurred a few times. The chain combines TRBV9 with TRBJ2-3; 11 nucleotides align to TRBD1. With V trimmed by 0 bases and J by 3 bases, 3 bases remained unmatched. The germline CDR1 and CDR2 sequences are SGDLS and YYNGEE. The CDR3 covers 16 residues. The CDR3 protein is CASSVGGTGGTDTQYF. The CDR3 region has the DNA TGTGCCAGCAGCGTAGGCGGGACAGGGGGGACAGATACGCAGTATTTT. The complete variable domain, with remaining parts taken from reference TRBV9 and TRBJ2-3, reads DSGVTQTPKHLITATGQRVTLRCSPRSGDLSVYWYQQSLDQGLQFLIQYYNGEERAKGNILERFSAQQFPDLHSELNLSSLELGDSALYFCASSVGGTGGTDTQYFGPGTRLTVL.

This chain links TRBV5-8 with TRBJ2-1; 12 bases agree with TRBD2. Germline loops: CDR1 SGHTS, CDR2 YDEGEE. J gave up 9 bases and V 5 bases, and 9 bases lay outside the gene matches. There are 15 residues in the CDR3. CDR3 in amino acids: CASRKLAGGGFEQFF. DNA for the CDR3: TGTGCCAGCAGGAAACTAGCGGGAGGCGGATTTGAGCAGTTCTTC. Full variable domain (rest looked up from reference TRBV5-8 and TRBJ2-1): EAGVTQSPTHLIKTRGQQATLRCSPISGHTSVYWYQQALGLGLQFLLWYDEGEERNRGNFPPRFSGRQFPNYSSELNVNALELEDSALYLCASRKLAGGGFEQFFGPGTRLTVL.

This rearrangement joins TRBV6-2 or TRBV6-3 to TRBJ2-7, with TRBD1 as a possible D gene (5 bases). The CDR3 totals 13 residues. The germline V gene has CDR1 MNHEY and CDR2 SVGEGT. V was trimmed by 0 bases and J by 6 bases, leaving 9 bases between them. Here the CDR3 DNA reads TGTGCCAGCAGTTACTCGAAAAGGGGCGAGCAGTACTTC. Translating gives CASSYSKRGEQYF.

The chain recombines TRBV7-2 with TRBJ2-1, with TRBD2 identical over 7 bases. This CDR3 is 15 amino acids long. V gave up 1 base and J gave up 4 bases; unmatched junction bases: 4. CDR1 SGHTA and CDR2 FQGNSA come from the germline V gene. The CDR3 nucleotides are TGTGCCAGCAGCTTAGGGTGGGGGGGATACAATGAGCAGTTCTTC. Translation: CASSLGWGGYNEQFF.